This entry lists 18 T cell receptor beta chains sequenced from one sample in a study of early stage breast cancer tumors. Some clones are missing from TCRdb's copy, which holds only in-frame ones; the method was immunoSEQ multiplex PCR. The profile shows around 14,000 clones, around 85% of them singletons. The sequencing input was normal breast tissue next to the tumor. These receptors all stem from a young adult with breast cancer.

The sample holds one count of this clone. The chain recombines TRBV15 with TRBJ2-1, with 10 bases matching TRBD2. The trim removed 0 bases at V and 7 bases at J, leaving 6 bases unmatched. Per germline, CDR1 LNHNV and CDR2 YYDKDF (reference sequence). This CDR3 has 16 residues. The CDR3 sequence is CATSREPAGGGNEQFF. The CDR3 DNA reads TGTGCCACCAGCAGAGAACCAGCGGGAGGGGGTAATGAGCAGTTCTTC.

V gene TRBV7-9 combines with J gene TRBJ2-7; TRBD2 agrees at 9 bases. Losses at the gene ends were 3 bases for V and 5 bases for J; bases not matched to a gene: 11. Germline assignment: CDR1 SEHNR and CDR2 FQNEAQ (reference sequence). This CDR3 has 16 residues. The CDR3 nucleotides are TGTGCCAGCAGCTTTAGTATAGCGGGAGTCTTCCACGAGCAGTACTTC. Amino acid sequence: CASSFSIAGVFHEQYF. The full variable domain, with the rest looked up from reference TRBV7-9 and TRBJ2-7, is DTGVSQNPRHKITKRGQNVTFRCDPISEHNRLYWYRQTLGQGPEFLTYFQNEAQLEKSRLLSDRFSAERPKGSFSTLEIQRTEQGDSAMYLCASSFSIAGVFHEQYFGPGTRLTVT.

This CDR3 is CASREQGSTGELFF. The CDR3 nucleotides are TGTGCCAGCAGGGAACAGGGGTCTACCGGGGAGCTGTTTTTT. The chain links TRBV6-5 to TRBJ2-2, with 7 bases lining up with TRBD1. Germline V CDR1 and CDR2: MNHEY, SVGAGI. J lost 5 bases, V lost 6 bases, and 6 bases had no gene match. The CDR3 length is 14 residues.

The chain's CDR3 is CASSLAMQGRQETQYF. Written as DNA, the CDR3 is TGTGCCAGCAGCTTAGCGATGCAGGGAAGGCAAGAGACCCAGTACTTC. The chain employs TRBV7-2 and TRBJ2-5, with a weak D call TRBD1 (5 bases). The CDR3 extends over 16 amino acids. Germline CDR1 is SGHTA and CDR2 is FQGNSA. V lost 0 bases and J 2 bases, leaving 13 bases between the germline ends.

This rearrangement joins TRBV9 to TRBJ2-3; TRBD2 matches at 10 bases. J was trimmed by 5 bases and V by 0 bases; bases with no gene match: 9. The length of the CDR3 is 17 residues. Germline V lookup: CDR1 SGDLS, CDR2 YYNGEE. The CDR3 DNA sequence: TGTGCCAGCAGCGTAGCAGCGGGAGGGCCATTTGGAGATACGCAGTATTTT. Residues: CASSVAAGGPFGDTQYF.

The chain links TRBV28 to TRBJ2-7, with a weak D call TRBD2 (6 bases). Trimming stripped 2 bases from V and 0 bases from J, with 11 bases between. The CDR3 consists of 15 residues. Germline CDR1 reads MDHEN; CDR2 reads SYDVKM. The CDR3 DNA follows: TGTGCCAGCAGTTTAATAGGGAGGCTCTCCTACGAGCAGTACTTC. This codes for CASSLIGRLSYEQYF.

The chain uses TRBV5-8 and TRBJ2-7, with 8 bases lining up with TRBD2. Trimming at V came to 1 base and at J to 4 bases, leaving 7 bases not matched to a gene. CDR3 length: 15 amino acids. CDR1 and CDR2 from the germline V gene are SGHTS and YDEGEE. The CDR3 loop reads CASSLRTSHLYEQYF. The CDR3 DNA reads as TGTGCCAGCAGCTTGCGGACTAGCCATCTTTACGAGCAGTACTTC.

The chain joins TRBV5-6 to TRBJ2-5; D is unresolved. Germline V gene data show CDR1 as SGHDT and CDR2 as YYEEEE. The CDR3 covers 12 residues. V lost 0 bases and J 5 bases, leaving 5 bases between the germline ends. The CDR3: CASSLAVETQYF. CDR3 bases: TGTGCCAGCAGCTTGGCTGTGGAGACCCAGTACTTC.

The chain joins TRBV9 to TRBJ2-7; either TRBD1 or TRBD2 may fit D (5 bases each). CDR1 is SGDLS and CDR2 is YYNGEE in the germline V gene. Trimming shortened V by 0 bases and J by 6 bases, and 10 bases separated the two germline ends. There are 13 residues in the CDR3. CDR3: CASSVGWDGEQYF. The DNA of the CDR3 is TGTGCCAGCAGCGTAGGTTGGGACGGCGAGCAGTACTTC.

This chain links TRBV10-3 with TRBJ2-7; D possibly corresponds to TRBD2 (6 bases). Between the trimmed V and J ends, which lost 4 bases and 5 bases, there was a span of 6 bases. This CDR3 is 11 amino acids long. CDR1 ENHRY and CDR2 SYGVKD come from the germline V gene. The CDR3 DNA reads TGTGCCATCAGTGGGAGGGACGAGCAGTACTTC. Protein product: CAISGRDEQYF.

The chain employs TRBV7-2 and TRBJ2-5, with TRBD2 identical over 13 bases. Trimming cost V 5 bases and J 5 bases; bases outside gene matches: 5. The CDR3 loop spans 15 amino acids. Germline V gene lookup returns CDR1 SGHTA and CDR2 FQGNSA. The CDR3 here is CASSLLAGGRETQYF. In DNA form, the CDR3 reads TGTGCCAGCAGCCTACTAGCGGGAGGGAGGGAGACCCAGTACTTC.

The rearrangement joins TRBV5-4 to TRBJ1-6; D gene ambiguous. The CDR3 is made up of 16 amino acids. The germline V gene encodes CDR1 SGHNT and CDR2 YYREEE (reference sequence). The ends were cut back, 1 base at V and 0 bases at J, with 8 bases in the middle. CDR3: CASSLRGSSYNSPLHF. CDR3 nucleotides: TGTGCCAGCAGCTTGCGGGGAAGCTCCTATAATTCACCCCTCCACTTT.

The chain couples TRBV5-4 to TRBJ1-2; 8 bases line up with TRBD1. CDR1 is SGHNT, CDR2 YYREEE, per germline (reference sequence). The CDR3 consists of 15 residues. Trimming cost V 3 bases and J 7 bases; bases outside gene matches: 11. The CDR3: CASSSPTGVLRGYTF. CDR3 DNA sequence: TGTGCCAGCAGCTCCCCGACAGGGGTGTTGCGTGGCTACACCTTC.

The chain recombines TRBV5-6 with TRBJ1-2; the D gene is possibly TRBD1 (6 bases). V dropped 0 bases and J dropped 3 bases, with 9 bases sitting between them. Germline V gene lookup returns CDR1 SGHDT and CDR2 YYEEEE. This CDR3 has 14 residues. CDR3 nucleotides: TGTGCCAGCAGCTTGGGGGGGGCTGACTATGGCTACACCTTC. It is translated as CASSLGGADYGYTF.

This clone appeared once. The chain couples TRBV5-4 to TRBJ1-1, with TRBD1 as a possible D gene (5 bases). With 0 bases removed from V and 2 bases from J, the gap between germline ends came to 11 bases. The CDR3 is made up of 15 amino acids. Germline CDR1 and CDR2: SGHNT and YYREEE (reference sequence). Written as DNA, the CDR3 is TGTGCCAGCAGCTTGGAGGCGGGACTAAACACTGAAGCTTTCTTT. It encodes CASSLEAGLNTEAFF.

The chain links TRBV9 to TRBJ2-3; 11 bases match TRBD2. Germline loops: CDR1 SGDLS, CDR2 YYNGEE. The CDR3 totals 16 residues. Trimming at V came to 2 bases and at J to 6 bases, leaving 8 bases not matched to a gene. The CDR3 bases are TGTGCCAGCAGCGTGACCGGGACTAGCGGTTCGGATACGCAGTATTTT. Its translation is CASSVTGTSGSDTQYF.

V usage is TRBV13 and J usage is TRBJ2-5; TRBD2 aligns across 8 bases. V gave up 2 bases and J gave up 3 bases; unmatched junction bases: 8. CDR1 and CDR2 from the germline V gene are PRHDT and FYEKMQ (reference sequence). There are 16 residues in the CDR3. The CDR3 is CASSLSPLAGKETQYF. CDR3 sequence (DNA): TGTGCCAGCAGCTTAAGTCCTCTAGCGGGTAAAGAGACCCAGTACTTC. The full variable domain, with the rest looked up from reference TRBV13 and TRBJ2-5, is AAGVIQSPRHLIKEKRETATLKCYPIPRHDTVYWYQQGPGQDPQFLISFYEKMQSDKGSIPDRFSAQQFSDYHSELNMSSLELGDSALYFCASSLSPLAGKETQYFGPGTRLLVL.

The chain joins TRBV18 to TRBJ2-5; 7 bases are a match to TRBD1. The ends lost 3 bases at V and 1 base at J; junction bases unmatched: 8. This CDR3 has 16 residues. The germline V gene encodes CDR1 KGHSH and CDR2 LQKENI. CDR3 residues: CASSPDRAGLQETQYF. As DNA, the CDR3 is TGTGCCAGCTCACCCGACAGGGCGGGTCTCCAAGAGACCCAGTACTTC.